Sequencing of this TCR beta chain was carried out in a study of T cells expressing NK-cell markers. The germline V gene has CDR1 SNHLY and CDR2 FYNNEI. This CDR3 is built from 17 residues. TCRdb reworked the 5' RACE reads into one entry per CDR3 protein, no DNA. With approximately 170,000 distinct CDR3 sequences in the sample, the ten largest clones hold 20%. The specimen was blood T cells: a sorted CD56 or NKG2C T cell subset, CD4+ or CD8+ T cells, or bulk PBMC T cells (not recorded which). The sequence was obtained from a man aged 18-75 years in good health. The rearrangement uses TRBV2 and TRBJ2-3; checking the TCRdb D call of TRBD2 is not possible without DNA. CDR3 sequence: CASSVQLAGGWTDTQYF.